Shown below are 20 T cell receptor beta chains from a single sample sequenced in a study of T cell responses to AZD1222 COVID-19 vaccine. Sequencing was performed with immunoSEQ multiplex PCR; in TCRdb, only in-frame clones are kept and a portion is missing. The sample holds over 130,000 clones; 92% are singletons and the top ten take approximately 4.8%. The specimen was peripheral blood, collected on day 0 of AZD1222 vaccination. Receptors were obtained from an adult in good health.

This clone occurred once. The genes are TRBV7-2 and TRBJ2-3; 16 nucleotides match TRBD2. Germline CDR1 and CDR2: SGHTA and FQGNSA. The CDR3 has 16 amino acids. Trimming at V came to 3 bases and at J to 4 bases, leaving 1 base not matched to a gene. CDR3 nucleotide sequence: TGTGCCAGCAGCTTGGGGACTAGCGGGGGGGCAGATACGCAGTATTTT. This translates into CASSLGTSGGADTQYF.

CDR3: CASSLGDYRDTEAFF. In DNA, the CDR3 is TGTGCCAGCAGCTTGGGAGATTACCGTGACACTGAAGCTTTCTTT. The chain links TRBV7-9 to TRBJ1-1, with unresolved D. Germline CDR1 and CDR2: SEHNR and FQNEAQ (reference sequence). This CDR3 is 15 amino acids long. V lost 3 bases, J lost 3 bases, and 14 bases lay in between.

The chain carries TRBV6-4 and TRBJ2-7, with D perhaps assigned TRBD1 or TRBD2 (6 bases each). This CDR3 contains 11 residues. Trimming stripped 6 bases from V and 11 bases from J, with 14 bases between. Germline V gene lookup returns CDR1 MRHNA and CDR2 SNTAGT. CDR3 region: CASRGGPEEYF. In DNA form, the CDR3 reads TGTGCCAGCAGGGGGGGCCCGGAGGAGTACTTC.

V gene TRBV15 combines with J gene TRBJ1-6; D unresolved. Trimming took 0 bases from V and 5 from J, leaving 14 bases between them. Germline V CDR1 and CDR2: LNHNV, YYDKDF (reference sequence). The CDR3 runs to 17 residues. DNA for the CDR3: TGTGCCACCAGCAGAGATGGTAATCGCAGAGATAATTCACCCCTCCACTTT. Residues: CATSRDGNRRDNSPLHF.

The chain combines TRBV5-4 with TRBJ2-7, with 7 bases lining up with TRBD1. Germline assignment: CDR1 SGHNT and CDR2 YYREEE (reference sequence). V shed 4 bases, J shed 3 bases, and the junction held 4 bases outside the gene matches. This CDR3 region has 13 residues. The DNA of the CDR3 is TGTGCCAGCAGCCAGACAGGGATCTACGAGCAGTACTTC. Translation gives CASSQTGIYEQYF.

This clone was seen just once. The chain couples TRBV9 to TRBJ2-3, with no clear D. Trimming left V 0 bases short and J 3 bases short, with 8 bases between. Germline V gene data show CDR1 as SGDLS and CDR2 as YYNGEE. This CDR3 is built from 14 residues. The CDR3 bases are TGTGCCAGCAGCGTAGTTACTGGGACAGATACGCAGTATTTT. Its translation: CASSVVTGTDTQYF.

The CDR3 nucleotides read TGTGCCAGCAGTCCGAGAAAATCCGGGACAGGGGCCTACGAGCAGTACTTC. Translation: CASSPRKSGTGAYEQYF. This chain joins TRBV28 and TRBJ2-7; 10 bases are shared with TRBD1. The CDR3 length is 17 residues. Germline V lookup: CDR1 MDHEN, CDR2 SYDVKM. V lost 5 bases and J lost 2; bases outside the gene matches: 12.

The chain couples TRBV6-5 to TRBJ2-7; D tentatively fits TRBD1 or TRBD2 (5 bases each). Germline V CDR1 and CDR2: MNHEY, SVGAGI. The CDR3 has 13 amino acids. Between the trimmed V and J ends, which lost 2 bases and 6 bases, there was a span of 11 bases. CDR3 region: CASSYEGSGEQYF. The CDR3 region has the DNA TGTGCCAGCAGTTACGAGGGGTCGGGCGAGCAGTACTTC.

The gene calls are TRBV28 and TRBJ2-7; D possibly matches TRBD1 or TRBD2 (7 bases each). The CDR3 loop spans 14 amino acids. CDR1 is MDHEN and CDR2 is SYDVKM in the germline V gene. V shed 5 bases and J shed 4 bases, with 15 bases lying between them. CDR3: CASSIRQGGYEQYF. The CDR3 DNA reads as TGTGCCAGCAGTATCCGACAGGGAGGGTACGAGCAGTACTTC.

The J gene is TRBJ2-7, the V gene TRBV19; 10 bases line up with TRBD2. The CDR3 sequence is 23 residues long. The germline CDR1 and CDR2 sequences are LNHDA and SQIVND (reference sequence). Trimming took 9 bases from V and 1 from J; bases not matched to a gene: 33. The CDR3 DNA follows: TGTGCCAGAGCGTCAAGAATGCGGGGGAATCTAGCGGGAGAAGTTCGTAGGTCCTACGAGCAGTACTTC. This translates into CARASRMRGNLAGEVRRSYEQYF.

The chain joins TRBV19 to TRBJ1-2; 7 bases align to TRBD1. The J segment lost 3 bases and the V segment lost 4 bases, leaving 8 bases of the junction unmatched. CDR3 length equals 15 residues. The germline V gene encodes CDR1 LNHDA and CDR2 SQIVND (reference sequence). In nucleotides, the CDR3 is TGTGCCAGTAGTAGAACACAGGGGTACGACTATGGCTACACCTTC. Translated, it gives CASSRTQGYDYGYTF.

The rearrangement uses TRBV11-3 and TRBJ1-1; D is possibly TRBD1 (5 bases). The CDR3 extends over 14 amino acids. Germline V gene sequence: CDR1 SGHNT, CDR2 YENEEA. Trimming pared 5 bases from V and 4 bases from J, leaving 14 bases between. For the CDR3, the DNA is TGTGCCAGCAGCCCTGGGGCAGGGACCACTGAAGCTTTCTTT. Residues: CASSPGAGTTEAFF.

Here the CDR3 DNA reads TGTGCCAGCAGCATCCAAGCGGGGAGCCACGAGCAGTACTTC. This codes for CASSIQAGSHEQYF. The J gene is TRBJ2-7, the V gene TRBV7-2, with TRBD2 matching over 7 bases. CDR1 is SGHTA, CDR2 FQGNSA, per germline. The CDR3 extends over 14 amino acids. V shed 5 bases, J shed 5 bases, and the junction held 9 bases outside the gene matches. Using reference TRBV7-2 and TRBJ2-7 for the parts outside the CDR3, the full variable domain is GAGVSQSPSNKVTEKGKDVELRCDPISGHTALYWYRQSLGQGLEFLIYFQGNSAPDKSGLPSDRFSAERTGGSVSTLTIQRTQQEDSAVYLCASSIQAGSHEQYFGPGTRLTVT.

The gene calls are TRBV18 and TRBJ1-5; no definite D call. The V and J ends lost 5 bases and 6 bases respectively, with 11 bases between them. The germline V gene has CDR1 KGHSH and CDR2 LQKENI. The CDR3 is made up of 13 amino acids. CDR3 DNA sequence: TGTGCCAGCTCATCGGACGGATTTCAGCCCCAGCATTTT. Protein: CASSSDGFQPQHF. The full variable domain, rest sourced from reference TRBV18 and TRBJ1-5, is NAGVMQNPRHLVRRRGQEARLRCSPMKGHSHVYWYRQLPEEGLKFMVYLQKENIIDESGMPKERFSAEFPKEGPSILRIQQVVRGDSAAYFCASSSDGFQPQHFGDGTRLSIL.

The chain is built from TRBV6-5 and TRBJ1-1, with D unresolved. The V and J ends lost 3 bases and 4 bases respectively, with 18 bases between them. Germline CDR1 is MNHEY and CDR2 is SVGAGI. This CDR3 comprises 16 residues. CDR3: CASSYRPPPPGTEAFF. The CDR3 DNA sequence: TGTGCCAGCAGTTATCGTCCACCTCCTCCCGGCACTGAAGCTTTCTTT.

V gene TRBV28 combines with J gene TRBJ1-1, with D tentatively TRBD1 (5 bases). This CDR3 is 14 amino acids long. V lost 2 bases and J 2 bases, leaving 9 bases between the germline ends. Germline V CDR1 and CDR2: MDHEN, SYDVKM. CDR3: CASSLPDSNTEAFF. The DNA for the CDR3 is TGTGCCAGCAGTTTACCTGACAGCAACACTGAAGCTTTCTTT.

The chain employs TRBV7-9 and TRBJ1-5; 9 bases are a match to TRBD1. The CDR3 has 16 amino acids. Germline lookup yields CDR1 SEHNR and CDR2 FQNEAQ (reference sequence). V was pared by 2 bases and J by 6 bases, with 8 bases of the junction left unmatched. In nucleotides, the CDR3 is TGTGCCAGCAGCTTATCACGGACAGGGGCGTCTCAGCCCCAGCATTTT. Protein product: CASSLSRTGASQPQHF.

CDR3: CASSPRTGAYEQYF. The DNA for the CDR3 is TGTGCCAGCAGCCCGCGTACAGGCGCCTACGAGCAGTACTTC. V and J are TRBV5-6 and TRBJ2-7; tentative D call: TRBD1 (5 bases). V lost 4 bases and J lost 2, with 13 bases in between. The CDR3 is 14 amino acids. The germline V gene has CDR1 SGHDT and CDR2 YYEEEE.

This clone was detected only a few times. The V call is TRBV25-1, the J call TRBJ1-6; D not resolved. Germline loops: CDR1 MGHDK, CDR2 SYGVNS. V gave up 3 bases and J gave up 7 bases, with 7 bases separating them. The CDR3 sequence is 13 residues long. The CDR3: CASSDRTNSPLHF. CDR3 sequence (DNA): TGTGCCAGCAGTGATCGGACGAATTCACCCCTCCACTTT.

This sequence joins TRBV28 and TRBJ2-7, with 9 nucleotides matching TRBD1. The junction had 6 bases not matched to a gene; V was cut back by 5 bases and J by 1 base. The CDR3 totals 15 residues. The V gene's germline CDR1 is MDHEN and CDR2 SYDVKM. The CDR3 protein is CASSGDRAASYEQYF. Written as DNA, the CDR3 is TGTGCCAGCAGTGGGGACAGGGCGGCATCCTACGAGCAGTACTTC.